The 3 T cell receptor beta chains reported below all come from one sample, sequenced in a study of blood T cell repertoires in COVID-19. TCRdb's copy holds only in-frame clones and misses some; the assay was immunoSEQ multiplex PCR. The top ten clones hold approximately 10% of a sample with 95,000 to 150,000 clones, about 80% of them seen once. Specimen: peripheral blood. The receptors originated from a man in his sixties with acute or convalescent COVID-19.

The J gene is TRBJ2-2, the V gene TRBV7-2; possible D gene TRBD2, 5 bases. CDR1 and CDR2 from the germline V gene are SGHTA and FQGNSA. CDR3 length: 15 residues. V dropped 3 bases and J dropped 3 bases, with 11 bases sitting between them. The CDR3 DNA sequence: TGTGCCAGCAGCTTCATCCGCGGGTACACCGGGGAGCTGTTTTTT. Its translation is CASSFIRGYTGELFF.

The chain links TRBV3-1 (or the pseudogene TRBV3-2) to TRBJ2-7, with D tentatively TRBD2 (6 bases). From germline, CDR1 is LGHDT and CDR2 YNNKEL (reference sequence). This CDR3 contains 15 residues. V dropped 4 bases and J dropped 2 bases, with 15 bases sitting between them. Written as DNA, the CDR3 is TGTGCCAGCAGCCCGAGTCATAGCGGCCCCTACGAGCAGTACTTC. This codes for CASSPSHSGPYEQYF.

CDR3 amino acids: CAISAGVTYEQYF. The DNA for the CDR3 is TGTGCCATCAGTGCCGGAGTTACCTACGAGCAGTACTTC. The chain is built from TRBV10-3 and TRBJ2-7, with unresolved D. Germline loops: CDR1 ENHRY, CDR2 SYGVKD. This CDR3 contains 13 residues. V was cut by 4 bases and J by 2 bases, with 9 bases left in between.